The next 18 T cell receptor beta chains were all read from a single sample in a study of beta chain features in type 1 diabetes. Expressed TCRB transcripts were sequenced after all isolated RNA was converted to cDNA. TCRdb keeps only in-frame clones here, not all; method: immunoSEQ multiplex PCR. The table shows under 250,000 clones, with 25% to 30% occurring only once. The material sequenced was central memory CD4+ T cells from blood. These receptors were taken from a man between 25 and 39 years old in good health.

In this sample, this clone turned up a few times. The chain employs TRBV30 and TRBJ2-7, with TRBD1 matching 7 bases. V lost 0 bases, J lost 1 base, and 9 bases stayed unmatched. The CDR3 sequence is 16 residues long. CDR1 is GTSNPN and CDR2 is SVGIG in the germline V gene (reference sequence). CDR3 sequence: CAWSVRGTAPSYEQYF. The CDR3 bases are TGTGCCTGGAGTGTACGAGGGACAGCGCCATCCTACGAGCAGTACTTC.

The chain recombines TRBV7-9 with TRBJ2-3; unclear D gene. V was pared by 1 base and J by 4 bases, with 6 bases between. CDR1 and CDR2 from the germline V gene are SEHNR and FQNEAQ (reference sequence). The CDR3 consists of 13 residues. CDR3 nucleotides: TGTGCCAGCAGCTTAGAAGTTGCAGATACGCAGTATTTT. It codes for CASSLEVADTQYF.

The CDR3 spells CASRSQNTRDTQYF. Here the CDR3 DNA reads TGTGCCAGCAGGAGCCAAAATACCAGGGATACGCAGTATTTT. This rearrangement joins TRBV2 to TRBJ2-3; D uncertain. The V gene lost 6 bases and the J gene lost 6 bases, with 16 bases spanning the gap. The length of the CDR3 is 14 residues. The germline V gene encodes CDR1 SNHLY and CDR2 FYNNEI.

This clone turned up a few times. V gene TRBV7-2 combines with J gene TRBJ2-7; 9 bases map to TRBD1. Germline V CDR1 and CDR2: SGHTA, FQGNSA. V gave up 5 bases and J gave up 3 bases; unmatched junction bases: 8. This CDR3 region has 15 residues. As DNA, the CDR3 is TGTGCCAGCAGCCTCCGGACAGGGGTCGGCTACGAGCAGTACTTC. Translating it yields CASSLRTGVGYEQYF.

A few counts support this clone. The CDR3 DNA follows: TGTGCCAGCAGCTCGGCCTCCCGGGCTCAGCCCCAGCATTTT. Its protein is CASSSASRAQPQHF. The rearrangement uses TRBV7-2 and TRBJ1-5, with unresolved D. Trimming took off 4 bases at V and 6 bases at J, with 13 bases between the two ends. This CDR3 spans 14 amino acids. Germline V CDR1 and CDR2: SGHTA, FQGNSA.

The CDR3 nucleotides are TGTGCCTGGAGACTAGCGGGAGGTGAGCAGTTCTTC. Translating gives CAWRLAGGEQFF. The V gene is TRBV30, the J gene TRBJ2-1; 12 nucleotides match TRBD2. The CDR3 sequence is 12 residues long. CDR1 is GTSNPN, CDR2 SVGIG, per germline (reference sequence). The V segment lost 3 bases and the J segment 9 bases; nucleotides outside the gene matches: 0.

The rearrangement joins TRBV6-1 to TRBJ2-1, with 10 nucleotides matching TRBD2. The CDR3 consists of 17 residues. Germline V gene lookup returns CDR1 MNHNS and CDR2 SASEGT. V gave up 0 bases and J gave up 9 bases; unmatched junction bases: 11. CDR3 sequence: CASSEAGSSGSIGEQFF. For the CDR3, the DNA is TGTGCCAGCAGTGAAGCGGGGTCTAGCGGGAGTATCGGTGAGCAGTTCTTC.

This clone was counted a few times. The V gene is TRBV5-1, the J gene TRBJ2-1; TRBD2 matches 12 bases. Germline V gene lookup returns CDR1 SGHRS and CDR2 YFSETQ. V gave up 1 base and J gave up 9 bases; unmatched junction bases: 8. The CDR3 is 16 residues long. The CDR3 nucleotides are TGCGCCAGCAGCTTGTCGGCCCTAGCGGGAGGGAGTGAGCAGTTCTTC. This encodes CASSLSALAGGSEQFF.

This sequence joins TRBV6-5 and TRBJ1-6; D gene ambiguous. Germline V lookup: CDR1 MNHEY, CDR2 SVGAGI. The V and J ends lost 6 bases and 4 bases respectively, with 10 bases between them. This CDR3 region has 14 residues. The CDR3 DNA reads TGTGCCAGCAGCCTCGGGGTATATAATTCACCCCTCCACTTT. Protein: CASSLGVYNSPLHF.

The genes are TRBV5-5 and TRBJ2-3, with a possible D match to TRBD2 (6 bases). This CDR3 has 14 residues. Trimming left V 3 bases short and J 2 bases short, with 10 bases between. Germline assignment: CDR1 SGHKS and CDR2 YYEKEE (reference sequence). In DNA form, the CDR3 reads TGTGCCAGCAGCTCCGGGACTCTCACAGATACGCAGTATTTT. Translating gives CASSSGTLTDTQYF.

The chain employs TRBV2 and TRBJ2-7; D is unresolved. In germline, CDR1 is SNHLY, CDR2 FYNNEI. The CDR3 sequence is 13 residues long. V was pared by 8 bases and J by 2 bases, with 13 bases between. For the CDR3, the DNA is TGTGCCAGCGGCGATGTTGGGACCTACGAGCAGTACTTC. It is translated as CASGDVGTYEQYF.

In this sample, this clone turned up a few times. V is TRBV29-1 and J is TRBJ2-1; D is possibly TRBD1 or TRBD2 (5 bases each). CDR1 SQVTM and CDR2 ANQGSEA come from the germline V gene. The CDR3 is made up of 14 amino acids. The ends were cut back, 0 bases at V and 6 bases at J, with 12 bases in the middle. CDR3 region: CSVEDRGRANEQFF. The CDR3 bases are TGCAGCGTTGAAGATCGGGGCAGGGCCAATGAGCAGTTCTTC.

This clone turned up a few times. The V call is TRBV30, the J call TRBJ1-1; D not certain. V lost 2 bases and J 4 bases, leaving 14 bases between the germline ends. The CDR3 length is 14 residues. Germline loops: CDR1 GTSNPN, CDR2 SVGIG (reference sequence). In DNA form, the CDR3 reads TGTGCCTGGAGTACGTGGGGTGTGGGCACTGAAGCTTTCTTT. Amino acids: CAWSTWGVGTEAFF. Full variable domain (rest looked up from reference TRBV30 and TRBJ1-1): SQTIHQWPATLVQPVGSPLSLECTVEGTSNPNLYWYRQAAGRGLQLLFYSVGIGQISSEVPQNLSASRPQDRQFILSSKKLLLSDSGFYLCAWSTWGVGTEAFFGQGTRLTVV.

This clone was picked up a small number of times. V is TRBV7-2 and J is TRBJ1-3; D uncertain. The length of the CDR3 is 16 residues. Trimming took 4 bases from V and 0 from J, leaving 13 bases between them. Germline V lookup: CDR1 SGHTA, CDR2 FQGNSA. CDR3 DNA sequence: TGTGCCAGCAGCTCACCCCAGGCGCCCTCTGGAAACACCATATATTTT. It codes for CASSSPQAPSGNTIYF.

This clone occurred a few times. CDR3 sequence: CAWSVNQGSQPQHF. The CDR3 coding sequence is TGTGCCTGGAGTGTAAACCAGGGAAGTCAGCCCCAGCATTTT. The V call is TRBV30, the J call TRBJ1-5, with a possible D match to TRBD1 (5 bases). Deletions cut 0 bases from V and 6 bases from J, with 12 bases between. CDR3 length: 14 residues. In germline, CDR1 is GTSNPN, CDR2 SVGIG (reference sequence).

This clone was seen only a few times. V and J are TRBV5-1 and TRBJ1-2; D not resolved. The germline V and J ends were trimmed by 0 bases and 8 bases, with 14 bases remaining between them. Germline CDR1 and CDR2: SGHRS and YFSETQ. The CDR3 contains 14 residues. CDR3: CASSLEGSQQGYTF. The CDR3 DNA sequence: TGCGCCAGCAGCTTGGAAGGCAGCCAGCAGGGCTACACCTTC.

A few counts support this clone. The rearrangement links TRBV10-2 to TRBJ2-4; D perhaps matches TRBD1 (6 bases). Germline loops: CDR1 WSHSY, CDR2 SAAADI. V shed 4 bases and J shed 10 bases, with 11 bases lying between them. This CDR3 has 12 amino acids. The CDR3 reads CASSAQGDIQYF. CDR3 DNA sequence: TGCGCCAGCAGTGCACAGGGCGATATTCAGTACTTC.

This rearrangement joins TRBV4-3 to TRBJ2-3, with 13 positions matching TRBD2. Germline CDR1 LGHNA, CDR2 YSLEER. This CDR3 has 15 amino acids. After removal of 4 bases from V and 5 bases from J, the junction contained 3 bases not matched to a gene. Written as DNA, the CDR3 is TGCGCCAGCAGCCGAGGACTAGCGGGAGTAGATACGCAGTATTTT. This translates into CASSRGLAGVDTQYF.